These 27 T cell receptor beta chains originate from one sample sequenced in a study of cytomegalovirus exposure and HLA in healthy donors. Primers: 60 Vbeta forward and 13 Jbeta reverse. The data were produced by immunoSEQ multiplex PCR, yet TCRdb's version contains in-frame clones alone and is incomplete. The sample lists over 150,000 clones, about 80% seen once, with 1% in the top ten. The specimen was PBMCs. Receptors originate from a woman between 45 and 60 years old in good health and CMV-seropositive.

The chain carries TRBV6-5 and TRBJ2-7; 11 nucleotides align to TRBD2. J was trimmed by 3 bases and V by 8 bases; bases with no gene match: 6. The CDR3 contains 14 residues. Germline V gene lookup returns CDR1 MNHEY and CDR2 SVGAGI. CDR3 bases: TGTGCCAGCCGCCGACTAGCGGGAAACTACGAGCAGTACTTC. It codes for CASRRLAGNYEQYF.

The chain couples TRBV10-3 to TRBJ2-3; the match to TRBD2 covers 13 bases. This CDR3 has 13 amino acids. J gave up 11 bases and V 7 bases, and 6 bases lay outside the gene matches. Germline CDR1 reads ENHRY; CDR2 reads SYGVKD. Written as DNA, the CDR3 is TGTGCCATCACGGGCACTAGCGGGGGGGAGCAGTATTTT. As protein: CAITGTSGGEQYF.

This clone was recorded only once. The genes are TRBV20-1 and TRBJ2-3, with a tentative D call TRBD1 (6 bases). The germline V and J ends were trimmed by 4 bases and 6 bases, with 8 bases remaining between them. Germline values: CDR1 DFQATT, CDR2 SNEGSKA (reference sequence). This CDR3 is built from 11 residues. The CDR3 protein is CSAKTGDTQYF. In nucleotides, the CDR3 is TGCAGTGCTAAAACAGGGGATACGCAGTATTTT.

The CDR3 loop is CASSYELPGTSGYNEQFF. The CDR3 DNA sequence: TGTGCCAGCAGCTACGAACTCCCCGGGACTAGCGGGTACAATGAGCAGTTCTTC. The chain carries TRBV5-4 and TRBJ2-1, with 12 bases aligning to TRBD2. V was pared by 3 bases and J by 4 bases, with 11 bases of the junction left unmatched. The CDR3 is 18 residues long. Germline loops: CDR1 SGHNT, CDR2 YYREEE (reference sequence).

This chain links TRBV5-4 with TRBJ2-2; 7 nucleotides align to TRBD2. J lost 8 bases, V lost 4 bases, and 2 bases had no gene match. The germline gives CDR1 SGHNT, CDR2 YYREEE (reference sequence). CDR3 length: 12 amino acids. This CDR3 is CASSQRGGELFF. DNA of the CDR3: TGTGCCAGCAGCCAGCGGGGAGGGGAGCTGTTTTTT.

This clone was seen just once. The rearrangement uses TRBV7-3 and TRBJ2-1; D remains ambiguous. Trimming took 2 bases from V and 4 from J, leaving 9 bases between them. This CDR3 region has 14 residues. The germline gives CDR1 SGHTA, CDR2 FQGTGA. CDR3 DNA: TGTGCCAGCAGCTTATTGGGCGAGTACAATGAGCAGTTCTTC. Protein sequence: CASSLLGEYNEQFF.

The chain links TRBV29-1 to TRBJ1-1; D may be TRBD1 (5 bases). Per the germline V gene, CDR1 is SQVTM and CDR2 is ANQGSEA. The CDR3 covers 12 residues. V was clipped by 3 bases and J by 4 bases, with 9 bases between them. CDR3 sequence: CSVDAGSTEAFF. CDR3 nucleotides: TGCAGCGTTGATGCAGGGTCCACTGAAGCTTTCTTT. Looking up the rest from reference TRBV29-1 and TRBJ1-1 gives the full variable domain: SAVISQKPSRDICQRGTSLTIQCQVDSQVTMMFWYRQQPGQSLTLIATANQGSEATYESGFVIDKFPISRPNLTFSTLTVSNMSPEDSSIYLCSVDAGSTEAFFGQGTRLTVV.

About this clone itself: The junction departs from germline at one end; a sequencing error may be responsible. This rearrangement joins TRBV4-1 to TRBJ2-2; 11 nucleotides align to TRBD1. Germline CDR1 and CDR2: MGHRA and YSYEKL. The CDR3 runs to 16 residues. CDR3 sequence: CASSQIPGQGAGELFF. The CDR3, as DNA: TGTGCCAGCAGCCAGATTCCGGGACAGGGGGCCGGGGAGCTGTTTTTT.

The V gene is TRBV18, the J gene TRBJ1-1; D unresolved. The V end was cut by 3 bases, the J end by 1 base, with 15 bases between. This CDR3 region has 16 residues. CDR1 KGHSH and CDR2 LQKENI come from the germline V gene. The CDR3 DNA reads TGTGCCAGCTCACCGTCAGGTATCGCGGGGAACACTGAAGCTTTCTTT. It specifies CASSPSGIAGNTEAFF.

This clone was seen only a few times. The rearrangement links TRBV7-2 to TRBJ2-1; D perhaps matches TRBD2 (6 bases). The length of the CDR3 is 13 residues. The V end lost 5 bases, the J end lost 6 bases, and 11 bases lay between the germline ends. Germline lookup yields CDR1 SGHTA and CDR2 FQGNSA. The CDR3 here is CASSEGLRNEQFF. CDR3 nucleotide sequence: TGTGCCAGCAGCGAGGGACTCCGCAATGAGCAGTTCTTC.

V gene TRBV29-1 combines with J gene TRBJ2-3; 7 bases align to TRBD2. The CDR3 is 13 residues long. The junction had 4 bases not matched to a gene; V was cut back by 6 bases and J by 1 base. CDR1 and CDR2 (germline): SQVTM, ANQGSEA. CDR3 in DNA: TGCAGCGTCCGGGAGGCCGGCACAGATACGCAGTATTTT. Translated, it gives CSVREAGTDTQYF.

The chain combines TRBV15 with TRBJ1-2, with a tentative D call TRBD1 (6 bases). Germline V gene data show CDR1 as LNHNV and CDR2 as YYDKDF (reference sequence). Trimming left V 9 bases short and J 3 bases short, with 29 bases between. CDR3 length: 18 residues. The chain's CDR3 is CATASRWEVLTGYYGYTF. The DNA of the CDR3 is TGTGCCACGGCCTCCAGGTGGGAAGTGCTAACAGGGTACTATGGCTACACCTTC.

This chain joins TRBV7-2 and TRBJ2-5; D gene ambiguous. The CDR3 runs to 13 residues. Germline-derived CDR1 and CDR2 are SGHTA and FQGNSA. Trimming removed 6 bases from V and 0 bases from J, with 8 bases in between. The CDR3 is CASSVEYQETQYF. The CDR3 DNA is TGTGCCAGCAGTGTCGAGTACCAAGAGACCCAGTACTTC.

This clone was observed a single time. This chain uses TRBV2 with TRBJ1-2, with a tentative D call TRBD1 (5 bases). Germline lookup yields CDR1 SNHLY and CDR2 FYNNEI. Trimming removed 3 bases from V and 4 bases from J, with 9 bases in between. The CDR3 consists of 13 residues. The CDR3, as DNA: TGTGCCAGCAGTGATATCAGGGCCTATGGCTACACCTTC. Translating it yields CASSDIRAYGYTF.

V usage is TRBV7-2 and J usage is TRBJ1-1; unclear D gene. This CDR3 has 12 amino acids. Trimming removed 2 bases at V and 10 bases at J, with 11 bases between. Germline V gives CDR1 SGHTA, CDR2 FQGNSA. The CDR3 spells CASSLRRAGAFF. In DNA, the CDR3 is TGTGCCAGCAGCTTAAGGAGGGCAGGAGCTTTCTTT.

This clone was counted only a few times. This sequence joins TRBV6-5 and TRBJ2-1; TRBD2 aligns across 7 bases. CDR3 length: 15 residues. Germline trimming cut 3 bases from V and 0 bases from J; bases unmatched to any gene: 2. The germline CDR1 and CDR2 sequences are MNHEY and SVGAGI. The CDR3 DNA reads as TGTGCCAGCAGTTATGGGGGGGGCTCCTACAATGAGCAGTTCTTC. Its translation: CASSYGGGSYNEQFF.

This clone was counted only a few times. V is TRBV18 and J is TRBJ1-2; D might be TRBD1 (5 bases). V lost 4 bases to trimming and J lost 4 bases, with 10 bases between them. The CDR3 is 13 amino acids. In germline, CDR1 is KGHSH, CDR2 LQKENI. The CDR3 bases are TGTGCCAGCTCACAGTCAGGGTTCTATGGCTACACCTTC. Encoded protein: CASSQSGFYGYTF.

The chain is built from TRBV27 and TRBJ1-5, with D perhaps TRBD1 (6 bases). The CDR3 covers 13 residues. CDR1 MNHEY and CDR2 SMNVEV come from the germline V gene (reference sequence). Trimming took 5 bases from V and 4 from J, leaving 9 bases between them. DNA of the CDR3: TGTGCCAGCAGTAGACAGGAAAATCAGCCCCAGCATTTT. This gives the protein CASSRQENQPQHF.

This clone was found once. The CDR3 DNA follows: TGTGCCAGTAGTACCTCACGGGGCACCGGGGAGCTGTTTTTT. Translated, it gives CASSTSRGTGELFF. V is TRBV19 and J is TRBJ2-2, with a weak D call TRBD2 (5 bases). The length of the CDR3 is 14 residues. Looked up from germline, CDR1 is LNHDA and CDR2 is SQIVND (reference sequence). V was shortened by 4 bases and J by 4 bases, with 10 bases between the two germline ends.

This clone was detected only a few times. The J gene is TRBJ1-5, the V gene TRBV2; 7 nucleotides line up with TRBD1. J was trimmed by 0 bases and V by 7 bases; bases with no gene match: 6. The CDR3 covers 15 residues. The germline CDR1 and CDR2 sequences are SNHLY and FYNNEI. CDR3 sequence reads: CASTRRTGSNQPQHF. The CDR3 DNA is TGTGCCAGCACAAGAAGGACAGGTAGCAATCAGCCCCAGCATTTT.

Remarks on this clone: The germline gene is not matched at one end of the junction; a read error may be the cause. The chain joins TRBV7-9 to TRBJ2-7; 8 nucleotides line up with TRBD1. Germline V lookup: CDR1 SEHNR, CDR2 FQNEAQ (reference sequence). The CDR3 length is 14 residues. The CDR3 nucleotides read TGTTCCAGCAGCGCTCAGGGGGCGGGCTACGAGCAGTACTTC. As protein: CSSSAQGAGYEQYF.

In this sample, this clone turned up once. This chain links TRBV9 with TRBJ1-4; possible D gene TRBD1, 6 bases. The CDR3 extends over 16 amino acids. The germline V gene has CDR1 SGDLS and CDR2 YYNGEE. V was cut by 1 base and J by 5 bases, with 15 bases left in between. The CDR3 reads CASSVSPGTPNEKLFF. The DNA of the CDR3 is TGTGCCAGCAGCGTAAGTCCCGGGACACCGAATGAAAAACTGTTTTTT.

This chain joins TRBV2 and TRBJ2-7, with TRBD2 matching over 7 bases. Per germline, CDR1 SNHLY and CDR2 FYNNEI. CDR3 length equals 18 residues. V was clipped by 3 bases and J by 2 bases; unmatched bases: 16. CDR3 DNA: TGTGCCAGCAGTGACTTGATGGGGGGGGTTGGGAATCCCTACGAGCAGTACTTC. This gives the protein CASSDLMGGVGNPYEQYF.

J is TRBJ1-2 and V is TRBV30; D perhaps matches TRBD1 (6 bases). V lost 0 bases, J lost 1 base, and 18 bases lay in between. Germline CDR1 and CDR2: GTSNPN and SVGIG (reference sequence). The CDR3 totals 17 residues. As DNA, the CDR3 is TGTGCCTGGAGTGTACTCCGCCGGACAGCCGTTAACTATGGCTACACCTTC. It is translated as CAWSVLRRTAVNYGYTF.

As regards this clone: Other DNA sequences in this specimen translate into the identical CDR3. V usage is TRBV7-2 and J usage is TRBJ1-1, with TRBD1 identical over 7 bases. The CDR3 has 14 residues. Germline-derived CDR1 and CDR2 are SGHTA and FQGNSA. Losses at the gene ends were 5 bases for V and 1 base for J; bases not matched to a gene: 4. CDR3 residues: CASSRGQWNTEAFF. In DNA form, the CDR3 reads TGTGCCAGCAGCAGGGGGCAGTGGAACACTGAAGCTTTCTTT.

This chain connects TRBV7-2 to TRBJ2-3; D is possibly TRBD1 (6 bases). Germline V gene data show CDR1 as SGHTA and CDR2 as FQGNSA. Trimming cost V 3 bases and J 3 bases, with 13 bases left between them. This CDR3 region has 15 residues. The CDR3 loop is CASSFTGRGTDTQYF. The CDR3 nucleotides read TGTGCCAGCAGCTTTACAGGGAGAGGTACAGATACGCAGTATTTT.

V usage is TRBV10-3 and J usage is TRBJ2-3, with 9 bases that match TRBD2. Looked up from germline, CDR1 is ENHRY and CDR2 is SYGVKD. This CDR3 has 17 amino acids. V was clipped by 3 bases and J by 2 bases; unmatched bases: 9. This chain's CDR3 is CAISDPLAGTNTDTQYF. The CDR3 nucleotides read TGTGCCATCAGTGACCCCCTAGCGGGGACAAACACAGATACGCAGTATTTT.